The rows below give T cell receptor beta chains drawn from one sample of a study of T cell repertoires in cytomegalovirus infection. TCRdb processed the reads anew with MiXCR; each CDR3 protein has one entry. The data contain about 360,000 distinct CDR3 sequences, about a sixth of them singletons. Material for sequencing was PBMCs. The origin of the receptors is a human donor in good health (CMV status not recorded). Some clones in this sample may be carry-over from other donors' samples. CDR3s include the opening cysteine and the closing phenylalanine or tryptophan. The D gene is left open where the match is weak. The size field is filled for only some rows; it gives once, few, many or a size class.

>-|TRBD1|TRBJ2-2|TRBV20-1
TGCAGTGCTAGAGTTGCTCCAGGGGGAATCGCGAACACCGGGGAGCTGTTTTTT
CSARVAPGGIANTGELFF
>few|-|TRBJ2-5|TRBV6-6
TGTGCCAGCGGCTGGACTGGCCAAGAGACCCAGTACTTC
CASGWTGQETQYF
>-|TRBD1|TRBJ2-7|TRBV3-1
TGTGCCAGCAGCCAAGCTGGACAGGGGACCCACGAGCAGTACTTC
CASSQAGQGTHEQYF
>many|-|TRBJ2-5|TRBV7-2
TGTGCCAGCAGCTTAGCTGCAGGTAGTGAGACCCAGTACTTC
CASSLAAGSETQYF
>many|-|TRBJ2-3|TRBV11-1
TGTGCCAGCAGCCACCTAGCGTCCTTAAATACGCAGTATTTT
CASSHLASLNTQYF
>-|-|TRBJ2-5|TRBV2
TGTGCCAGCAGCCTGGCAGGCTGGGGGGAGACCCAGTACTTC
CASSLAGWGETQYF
>many|TRBD2|TRBJ2-3|TRBV7-2
TGTGCCAGCAGCCTCCCCGGGGGGTCTGGTGGGACCTTTAGTAGCACAGATACGCAGTATTTT
CASSLPGGSGGTFSSTDTQYF
>-|-|TRBJ2-1|TRBV6-2/TRBV6-3
TGTGCCAGCATTCGAAACAATGAGCAGTTCTTC
CASIRNNEQFF
>many|-|TRBJ2-3|TRBV27
TGTGCCAGCAGTCGCCCGGGGGCTAGCACAGATACGCAGTATTTT
CASSRPGASTDTQYF
>many|-|TRBJ2-3|TRBV7-2
TGTGCCAGCAGCCACCTCTTTAGCGGTACAGATACGCAGTATTTT
CASSHLFSGTDTQYF
>few|-|TRBJ1-1|TRBV28
TGTGCCAGCAGTCGAAATTGGGGGAACACTGAAGCTTTCTTT
CASSRNWGNTEAFF
>few|-|TRBJ2-1|TRBV2
TGTGCCAGCAGTTTAAGTTATAGCTCCTACAATGAGCAGTTCTTC
CASSLSYSSYNEQFF
>many|TRBD1|TRBJ2-5|TRBV12-3/TRBV12-4
TGTGCCAGCAGTCGCGACAGGGGCTACCAAGAGACCCAGTACTTC
CASSRDRGYQETQYF
>many|-|TRBJ2-3|TRBV11-3
TGTGCCAGCAGCCCGCGGGACGGACGCACAGATACGCAGTATTTT
CASSPRDGRTDTQYF
>-|-|TRBJ2-3|TRBV9
TGTGCCAGCAGCGTAGGACGTACCGCAGATACGCAGTATTTT
CASSVGRTADTQYF
>many|-|TRBJ1-3|TRBV7-2
TGTGCCAGCAGCCCCACTGGGAGCTCTGGAAACACCATATATTTT
CASSPTGSSGNTIYF
>few|-|TRBJ1-4|TRBV6-1
TGTGCCAGCACCCCCCGGGGGGGAGAAAAACTGTTTTTT
CASTPRGGEKLFF
>few|-|TRBJ2-7|TRBV12-3/TRBV12-4
TGTGCCAGCAGCTGGGGGACTCCGGGCGGGGAGCAGTACTTC
CASSWGTPGGEQYF
>many|-|TRBJ2-5|TRBV12-3/TRBV12-4
TGTGCCAGCAAGTACTGGGATCAAGAGACCCAGTACTTC
CASKYWDQETQYF
>-|-|TRBJ1-1|TRBV29-1
TGCAGGGCAGGACGGGTGAACACTGAAGCTTTCTTT
CRAGRVNTEAFF
>many|-|TRBJ2-1|TRBV7-2
TGTGCCAGCAGCTTAGTGGGGACTGGAAGTTACAATGAGCAGTTCTTC
CASSLVGTGSYNEQFF
>many|-|TRBJ2-1|TRBV7-2
TGTGCCAGCAGCCGACGTTTTGAGGGGGGGCGAAACAATGAGCAGTTCTTC
CASSRRFEGGRNNEQFF
>-|-|TRBJ2-7|TRBV18
TGTGCCAGCTCACCTGTAGGTGGCGAGCAGTACTTC
CASSPVGGEQYF
>many|-|TRBJ1-1|TRBV7-2
TGTGCCAGCAGCCCCGGACAGTACACTGAAGCTTTCTTT
CASSPGQYTEAFF
>many|TRBD2|TRBJ2-5|TRBV6-1
TGTGCCAGCGGGTCCGGGCGGGGGGAAGAGACCCAGTACTTC
CASGSGRGEETQYF
>-|TRBD1|TRBJ1-3|TRBV20-1
TGCAGTGCTAGCCCTGGGACAGGGGAAACCCCTGGAAACACCATATATTTT
CSASPGTGETPGNTIYF
>-|TRBD2|TRBJ2-1|TRBV20-1
TGCAGTGTGCCACGGACTAGCGGGAGGAGTGAGCAGTTCTTC
CSVPRTSGRSEQFF
>-|-|TRBJ1-5|TRBV7-2
TGTGCCAGCAGCACACGCCCGGGACAGCCCCAGCATTTT
CASSTRPGQPQHF
>-|TRBD2|TRBJ2-7|TRBV30
TGTGCCTGGAGTGGCCAGCGGGGGGGGACCTACGAGCAGTACTTC
CAWSGQRGGTYEQYF
>many|-|TRBJ2-1|TRBV7-2
TGTGCCAGCAGTCGGGGACGGGAGTACAATGAGCAGTTCTTC
CASSRGREYNEQFF
>-|-|TRBJ2-7|TRBV15
TGTGCCACCACCCCGGGCCGACAAGGTCCCTACGAGCAGTACTTC
CATTPGRQGPYEQYF
>-|TRBD2|TRBJ2-5|TRBV4-1
TGCGCCAGCAGCCAAGATCCGAGACTAGCGGACCAAGAGACCCAGTACTTC
CASSQDPRLADQETQYF
>-|-|TRBJ2-7|TRBV5-6
TGTGCCAGCAGTCAATATCACGAGCAGTACTTC
CASSQYHEQYF
>many|TRBD1|TRBJ2-3|TRBV20-1
TGCAGCGTACAGGGGAGCGGAGTGGATACGCAGTATTTT
CSVQGSGVDTQYF
>few|TRBD1|TRBJ1-2|TRBV27
TGTGCCAGCCCCCCCAGGGGGCGGGATGGCTACACCTTC
CASPPRGRDGYTF
>-|-|TRBJ1-3|TRBV18
TGTGCCAGCTCGACCCGTCAGGACGGACCTGGAAACACCATATATTTT
CASSTRQDGPGNTIYF
>few|-|TRBJ2-1|TRBV12-3/TRBV12-4
TGTGCCAGCAGTTTACTTGGCAAGAAGAGCGATGAGCAGTTCTTC
CASSLLGKKSDEQFF
>many|-|TRBJ2-3|TRBV19
TGTGCCAGTAAAGGGGTTGACATAAGCACAGATACGCAGTATTTT
CASKGVDISTDTQYF
>few|-|TRBJ2-1|TRBV6-6
TGTGCCAGCAGTCCTCGGGACACTGAGCAGTTCTTC
CASSPRDTEQFF
>-|TRBD2|TRBJ2-1|TRBV20-1
TGCAGTGCTAGCGGACTAGCGGGGGGGCCGGGGCAGTTCTTC
CSASGLAGGPGQFF